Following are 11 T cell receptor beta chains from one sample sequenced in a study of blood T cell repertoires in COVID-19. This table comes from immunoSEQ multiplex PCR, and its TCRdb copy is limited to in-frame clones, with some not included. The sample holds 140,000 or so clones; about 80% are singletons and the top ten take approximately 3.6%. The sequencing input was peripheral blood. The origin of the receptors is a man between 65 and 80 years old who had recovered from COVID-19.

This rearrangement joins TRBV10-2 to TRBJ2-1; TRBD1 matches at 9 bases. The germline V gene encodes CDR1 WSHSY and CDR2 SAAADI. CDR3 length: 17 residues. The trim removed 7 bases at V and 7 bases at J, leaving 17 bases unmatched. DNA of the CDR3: TGCGCCAGCATGCCGGGGGCCCACAGGGGGCCAGGGAATGAGCAGTTCTTC. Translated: CASMPGAHRGPGNEQFF.

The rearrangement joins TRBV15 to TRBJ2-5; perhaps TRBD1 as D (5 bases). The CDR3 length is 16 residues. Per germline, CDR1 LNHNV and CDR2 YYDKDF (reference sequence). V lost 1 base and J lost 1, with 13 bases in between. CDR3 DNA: TGTGCCACCAGCAGAGGACCTACAGGTAGCCAAGAGACCCAGTACTTC. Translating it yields CATSRGPTGSQETQYF. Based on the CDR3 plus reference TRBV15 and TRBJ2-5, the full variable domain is DAMVIQNPRYQVTQFGKPVTLSCSQTLNHNVMYWYQQKSSQAPKLLFHYYDKDFNNEADTPDNFQSRRPNTSFCFLDIRSPGLGDTAMYLCATSRGPTGSQETQYFGPGTRLLVL.

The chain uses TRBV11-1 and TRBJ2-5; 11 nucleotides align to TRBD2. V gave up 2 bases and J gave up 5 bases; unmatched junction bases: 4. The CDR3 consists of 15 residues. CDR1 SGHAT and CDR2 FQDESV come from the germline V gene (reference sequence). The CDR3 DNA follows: TGTGCCAGCAGCTTACTAGCGGGAGGAGTGGAGACCCAGTACTTC. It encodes CASSLLAGGVETQYF.

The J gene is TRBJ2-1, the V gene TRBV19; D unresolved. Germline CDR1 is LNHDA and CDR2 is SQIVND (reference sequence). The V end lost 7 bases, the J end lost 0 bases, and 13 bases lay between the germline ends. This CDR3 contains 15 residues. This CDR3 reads CASTYPGRSYNEQFF. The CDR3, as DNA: TGTGCCAGTACCTATCCCGGTCGCTCCTACAATGAGCAGTTCTTC. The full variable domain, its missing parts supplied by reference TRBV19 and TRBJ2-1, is DGGITQSPKYLFRKEGQNVTLSCEQNLNHDAMYWYRQDPGQGLRLIYYSQIVNDFQKGDIAEGYSVSREKKESFPLTVTSAQKNPTAFYLCASTYPGRSYNEQFFGPGTRLTVL.

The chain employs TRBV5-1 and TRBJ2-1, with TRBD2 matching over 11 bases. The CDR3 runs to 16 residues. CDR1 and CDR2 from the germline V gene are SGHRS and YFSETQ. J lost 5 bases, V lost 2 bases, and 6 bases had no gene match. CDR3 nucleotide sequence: TGCGCCAGCAGCTTAGTAGGACTAGCGGGTAACAATGAGCAGTTCTTC. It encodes CASSLVGLAGNNEQFF.

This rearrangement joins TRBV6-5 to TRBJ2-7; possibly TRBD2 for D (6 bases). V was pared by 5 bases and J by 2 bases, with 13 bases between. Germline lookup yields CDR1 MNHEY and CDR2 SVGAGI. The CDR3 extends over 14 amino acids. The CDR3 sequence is CASSLTSFPYEQYF. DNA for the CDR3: TGTGCCAGCAGTCTCACTAGCTTTCCCTACGAGCAGTACTTC.

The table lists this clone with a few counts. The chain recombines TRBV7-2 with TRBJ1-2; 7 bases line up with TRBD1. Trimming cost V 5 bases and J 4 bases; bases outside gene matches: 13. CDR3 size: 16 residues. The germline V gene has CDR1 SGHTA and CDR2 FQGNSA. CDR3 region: CASSASMTGFGYGYTF. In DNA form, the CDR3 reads TGTGCCAGCAGCGCATCAATGACAGGGTTTGGCTATGGCTACACCTTC. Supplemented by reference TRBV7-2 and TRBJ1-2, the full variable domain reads GAGVSQSPSNKVTEKGKDVELRCDPISGHTALYWYRQSLGQGLEFLIYFQGNSAPDKSGLPSDRFSAERTGGSVSTLTIQRTQQEDSAVYLCASSASMTGFGYGYTFGSGTRLTVV.

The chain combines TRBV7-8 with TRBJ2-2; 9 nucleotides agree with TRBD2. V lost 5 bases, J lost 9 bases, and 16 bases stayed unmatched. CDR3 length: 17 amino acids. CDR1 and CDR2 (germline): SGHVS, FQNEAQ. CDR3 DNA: TGTGCCAGCAGCCCCCGGTTGGTGGGCGGGAGGGCCTGGGAGCTGTTTTTT. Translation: CASSPRLVGGRAWELFF.

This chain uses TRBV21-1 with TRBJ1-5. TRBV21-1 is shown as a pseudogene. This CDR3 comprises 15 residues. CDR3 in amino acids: CASRPGEGNNQPQHF. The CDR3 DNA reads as TGTGCCAGCCGCCCTGGTGAGGGAAACAATCAGCCCCAGCATTTT.

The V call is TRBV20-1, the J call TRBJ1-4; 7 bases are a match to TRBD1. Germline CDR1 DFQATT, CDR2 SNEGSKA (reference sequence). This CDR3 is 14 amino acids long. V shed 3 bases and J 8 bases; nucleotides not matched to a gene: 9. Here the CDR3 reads CSASRSGGREKLFF. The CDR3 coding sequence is TGCAGTGCTAGTCGGTCAGGGGGTAGGGAAAAACTGTTTTTT.

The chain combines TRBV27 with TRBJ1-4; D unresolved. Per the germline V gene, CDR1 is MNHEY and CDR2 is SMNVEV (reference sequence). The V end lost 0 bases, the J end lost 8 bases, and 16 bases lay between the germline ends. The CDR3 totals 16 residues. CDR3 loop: CASSLSLEGGEEKLFF. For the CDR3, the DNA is TGTGCCAGCAGTTTATCACTTGAGGGCGGAGAAGAAAAACTGTTTTTT.